Sequencing of this T cell receptor (beta chain) was carried out in a study of blood T cell repertoires in COVID-19. This clone appeared once. The age range of participants was roughly 18 to 90 years, with residence in about 25 US areas. Participants had their cohort set by participant-reported clinical history. All recovered Cohort 3 donors got two negative PCRs, got clearance, or saw symptom resolution. CDR1 and CDR2 (germline): MDHEN, SYDVKM. Unmatched junction bases numbered 7, after V lost 2 bases and J lost 9 bases. The CDR3 is 15 amino acids. Per the authors' pipeline: Using reference gene primer amplification, nucleated cell counts were estimated. Measured with immunoSEQ multiplex PCR; TCRdb has only the in-frame clones, and not every one. V, J and clone size were drawn from that table, and D and trimming were deduced from the DNA. Of about 200,000 clones listed, 70% to 90% are singletons.

This sequence was found in a woman under 30 who had recovered from COVID-19. The V gene is TRBV28, the J gene TRBJ2-1; 10 bases are shared with TRBD2. Material for sequencing was PBMCs or T cells enriched from blood (not recorded which). The CDR3 is CASSLPAGGPSEQFF. In nucleotides, the CDR3 is TGTGCCAGCAGTTTACCAGCGGGGGGGCCGAGTGAGCAGTTCTTC.